One sample yielded the 6 T cell receptor beta chains listed below, sequenced in a study of blood T cell repertoires in COVID-19. TCRdb keeps only in-frame clones here, not all; method: immunoSEQ multiplex PCR. The data contain about 230,000 clones, 70% to 90% of them singletons. The specimen was PBMCs or T cells enriched from blood (not recorded which). Receptors originate from a man younger than 45 who had recovered from COVID-19.

The chain combines TRBV5-4 with TRBJ2-3; 7 bases align to TRBD1. Trimming removed 2 bases from V and 5 bases from J; junction bases left unmatched: 8. This CDR3 contains 15 residues. From germline, CDR1 is SGHNT and CDR2 YYREEE (reference sequence). The CDR3 nucleotides read TGTGCCAGCAGCTTAGGGGGCGCCGCGGGAGATACGCAGTATTTT. Translating it yields CASSLGGAAGDTQYF.

The V gene is TRBV24-1, the J gene TRBJ2-7; D unresolved. The V and J ends lost 5 bases and 0 bases respectively, with 10 bases between them. The CDR3 extends over 14 amino acids. The germline gives CDR1 KGHDR, CDR2 SFDVKD. The CDR3 region is CATSARSSSYEQYF. The CDR3 nucleotides read TGTGCCACCAGTGCTAGATCCAGCTCCTACGAGCAGTACTTC.

The V call is TRBV18, the J call TRBJ2-1, with 9 bases matching TRBD2. The trim removed 3 bases at V and 8 bases at J, leaving 11 bases unmatched. This CDR3 is 16 amino acids long. Per germline, CDR1 KGHSH and CDR2 LQKENI. The CDR3 DNA follows: TGTGCCAGCTCACCTCTCGGACTAGCGAGCTCCCATGAGCAGTTCTTC. Translated: CASSPLGLASSHEQFF.

This clone was detected only once. This chain uses TRBV28 with TRBJ2-1, with 8 bases identical to TRBD2. Germline V CDR1 and CDR2: MDHEN, SYDVKM. After removal of 3 bases from V and 9 bases from J, the junction contained 7 bases not matched to a gene. The CDR3 loop spans 14 amino acids. DNA for the CDR3: TGTGCCAGCAGTTTGATCAGCGGGGGTAGTGAGCAGTTCTTC. It codes for CASSLISGGSEQFF.

The chain joins TRBV7-2 to TRBJ2-4; 14 bases are a match to TRBD2. CDR3 length: 15 residues. V was clipped by 7 bases and J by 9 bases; unmatched bases: 8. Germline values: CDR1 SGHTA, CDR2 FQGNSA. The CDR3 DNA sequence: TGTGCCAGCACTTCGGGACTAGCGGGAGTGGCCATTCAGTACTTC. Translating gives CASTSGLAGVAIQYF.

This clone came up once. The chain carries TRBV7-8 and TRBJ2-7; 8 nucleotides match TRBD1. Per germline, CDR1 SGHVS and CDR2 FQNEAQ. The CDR3 contains 13 residues. With V trimmed by 4 bases and J by 6 bases, 5 bases remained unmatched. The CDR3 DNA sequence: TGTGCCAGCAGCTCGGACAGGGCGGGCGAGCAGTACTTC. It yields the protein CASSSDRAGEQYF.